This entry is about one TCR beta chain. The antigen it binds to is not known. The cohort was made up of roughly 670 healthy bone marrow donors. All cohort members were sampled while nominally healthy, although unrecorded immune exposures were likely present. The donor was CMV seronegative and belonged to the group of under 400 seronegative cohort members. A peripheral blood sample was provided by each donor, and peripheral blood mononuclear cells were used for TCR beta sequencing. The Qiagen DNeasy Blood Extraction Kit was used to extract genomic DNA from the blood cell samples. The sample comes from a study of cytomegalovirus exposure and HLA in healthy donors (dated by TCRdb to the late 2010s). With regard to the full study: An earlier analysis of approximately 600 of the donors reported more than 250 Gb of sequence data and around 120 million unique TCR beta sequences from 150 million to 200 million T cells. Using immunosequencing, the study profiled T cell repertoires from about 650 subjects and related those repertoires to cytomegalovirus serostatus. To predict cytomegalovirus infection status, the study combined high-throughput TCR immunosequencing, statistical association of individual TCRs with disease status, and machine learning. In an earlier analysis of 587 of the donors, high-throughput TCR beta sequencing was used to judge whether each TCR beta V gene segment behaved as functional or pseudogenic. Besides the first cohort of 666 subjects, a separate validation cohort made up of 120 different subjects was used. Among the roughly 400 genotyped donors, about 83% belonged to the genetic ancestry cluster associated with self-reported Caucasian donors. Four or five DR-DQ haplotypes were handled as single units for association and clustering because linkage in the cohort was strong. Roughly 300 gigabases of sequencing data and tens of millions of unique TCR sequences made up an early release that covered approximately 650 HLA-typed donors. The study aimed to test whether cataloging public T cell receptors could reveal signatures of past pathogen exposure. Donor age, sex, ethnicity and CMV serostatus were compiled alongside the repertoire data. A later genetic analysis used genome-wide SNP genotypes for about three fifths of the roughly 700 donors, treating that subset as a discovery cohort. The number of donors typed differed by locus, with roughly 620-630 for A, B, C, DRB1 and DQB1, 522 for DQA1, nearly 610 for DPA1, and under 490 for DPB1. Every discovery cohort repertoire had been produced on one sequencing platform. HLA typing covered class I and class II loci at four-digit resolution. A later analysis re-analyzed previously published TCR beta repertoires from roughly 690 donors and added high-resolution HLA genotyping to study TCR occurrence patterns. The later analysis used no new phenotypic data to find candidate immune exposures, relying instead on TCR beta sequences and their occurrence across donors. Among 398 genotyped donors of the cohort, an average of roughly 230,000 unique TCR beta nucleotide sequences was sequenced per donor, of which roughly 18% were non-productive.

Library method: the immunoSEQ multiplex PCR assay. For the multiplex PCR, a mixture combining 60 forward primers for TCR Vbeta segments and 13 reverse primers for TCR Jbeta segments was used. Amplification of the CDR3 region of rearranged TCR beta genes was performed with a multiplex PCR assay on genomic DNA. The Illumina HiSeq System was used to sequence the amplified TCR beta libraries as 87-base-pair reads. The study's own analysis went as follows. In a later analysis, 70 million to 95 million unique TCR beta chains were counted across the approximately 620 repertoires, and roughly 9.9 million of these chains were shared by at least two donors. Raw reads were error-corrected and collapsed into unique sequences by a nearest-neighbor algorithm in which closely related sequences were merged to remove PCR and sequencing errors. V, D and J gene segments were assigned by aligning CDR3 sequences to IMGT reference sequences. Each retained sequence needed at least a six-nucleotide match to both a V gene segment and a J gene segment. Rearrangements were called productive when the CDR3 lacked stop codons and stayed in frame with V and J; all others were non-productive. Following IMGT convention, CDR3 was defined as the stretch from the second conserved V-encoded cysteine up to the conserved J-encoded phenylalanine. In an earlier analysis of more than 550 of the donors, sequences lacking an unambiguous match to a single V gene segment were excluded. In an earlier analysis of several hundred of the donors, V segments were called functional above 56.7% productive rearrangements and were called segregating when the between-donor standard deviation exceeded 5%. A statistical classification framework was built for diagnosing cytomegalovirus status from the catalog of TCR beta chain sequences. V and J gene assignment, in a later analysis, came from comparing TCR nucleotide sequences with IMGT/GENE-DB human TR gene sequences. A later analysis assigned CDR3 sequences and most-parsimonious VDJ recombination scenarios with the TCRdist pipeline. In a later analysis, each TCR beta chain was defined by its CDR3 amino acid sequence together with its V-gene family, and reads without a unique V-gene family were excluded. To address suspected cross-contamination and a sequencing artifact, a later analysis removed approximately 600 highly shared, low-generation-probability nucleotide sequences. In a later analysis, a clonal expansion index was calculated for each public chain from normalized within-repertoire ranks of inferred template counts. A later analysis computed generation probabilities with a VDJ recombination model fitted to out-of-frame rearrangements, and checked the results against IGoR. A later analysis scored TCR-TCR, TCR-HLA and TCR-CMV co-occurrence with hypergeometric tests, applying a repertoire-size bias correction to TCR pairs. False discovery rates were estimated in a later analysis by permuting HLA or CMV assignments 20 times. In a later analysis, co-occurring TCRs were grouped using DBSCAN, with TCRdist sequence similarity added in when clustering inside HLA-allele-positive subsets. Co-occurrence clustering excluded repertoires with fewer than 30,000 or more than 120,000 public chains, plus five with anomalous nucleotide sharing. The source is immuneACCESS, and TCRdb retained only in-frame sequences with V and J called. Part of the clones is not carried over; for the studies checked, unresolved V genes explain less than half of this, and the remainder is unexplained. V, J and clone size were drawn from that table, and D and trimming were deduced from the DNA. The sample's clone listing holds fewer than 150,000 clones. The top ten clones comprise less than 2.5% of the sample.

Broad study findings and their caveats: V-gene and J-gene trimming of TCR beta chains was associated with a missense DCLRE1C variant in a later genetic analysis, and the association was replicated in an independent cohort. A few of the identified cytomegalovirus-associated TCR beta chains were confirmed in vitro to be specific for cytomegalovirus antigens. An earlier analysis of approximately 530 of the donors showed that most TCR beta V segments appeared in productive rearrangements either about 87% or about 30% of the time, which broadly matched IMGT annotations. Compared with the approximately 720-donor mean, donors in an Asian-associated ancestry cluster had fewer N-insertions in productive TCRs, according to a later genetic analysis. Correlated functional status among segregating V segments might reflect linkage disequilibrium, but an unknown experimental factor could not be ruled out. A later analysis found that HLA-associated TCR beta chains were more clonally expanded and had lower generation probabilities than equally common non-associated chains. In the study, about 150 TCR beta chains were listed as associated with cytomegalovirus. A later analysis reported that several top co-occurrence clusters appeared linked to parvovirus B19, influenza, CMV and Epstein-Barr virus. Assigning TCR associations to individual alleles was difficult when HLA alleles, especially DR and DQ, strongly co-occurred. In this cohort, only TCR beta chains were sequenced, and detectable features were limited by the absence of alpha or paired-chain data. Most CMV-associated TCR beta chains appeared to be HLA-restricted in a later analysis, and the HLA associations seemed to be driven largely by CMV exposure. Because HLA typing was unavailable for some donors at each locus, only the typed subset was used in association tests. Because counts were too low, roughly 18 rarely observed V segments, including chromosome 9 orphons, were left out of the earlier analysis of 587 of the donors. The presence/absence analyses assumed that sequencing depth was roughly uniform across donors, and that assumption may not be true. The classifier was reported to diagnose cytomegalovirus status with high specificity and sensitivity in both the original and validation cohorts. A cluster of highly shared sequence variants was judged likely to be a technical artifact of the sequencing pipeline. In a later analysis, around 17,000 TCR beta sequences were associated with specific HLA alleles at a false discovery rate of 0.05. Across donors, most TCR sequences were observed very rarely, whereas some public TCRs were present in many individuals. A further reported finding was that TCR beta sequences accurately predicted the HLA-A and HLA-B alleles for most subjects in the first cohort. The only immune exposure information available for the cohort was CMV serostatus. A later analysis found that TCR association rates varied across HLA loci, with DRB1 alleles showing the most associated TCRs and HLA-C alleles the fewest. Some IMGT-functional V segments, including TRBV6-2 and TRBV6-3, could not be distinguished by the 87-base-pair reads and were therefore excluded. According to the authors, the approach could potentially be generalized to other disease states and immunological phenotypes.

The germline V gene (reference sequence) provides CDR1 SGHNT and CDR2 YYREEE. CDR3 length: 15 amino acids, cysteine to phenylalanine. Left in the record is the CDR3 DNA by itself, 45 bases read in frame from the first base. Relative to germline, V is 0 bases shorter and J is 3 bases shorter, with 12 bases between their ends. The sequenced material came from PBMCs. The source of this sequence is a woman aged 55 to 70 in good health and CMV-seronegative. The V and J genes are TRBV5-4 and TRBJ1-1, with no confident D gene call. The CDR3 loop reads CASSLGSQSYTEAFF. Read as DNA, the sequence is TGTGCCAGCAGCTTGGGATCCCAGTCGTACACTGAAGCTTTCTTT.